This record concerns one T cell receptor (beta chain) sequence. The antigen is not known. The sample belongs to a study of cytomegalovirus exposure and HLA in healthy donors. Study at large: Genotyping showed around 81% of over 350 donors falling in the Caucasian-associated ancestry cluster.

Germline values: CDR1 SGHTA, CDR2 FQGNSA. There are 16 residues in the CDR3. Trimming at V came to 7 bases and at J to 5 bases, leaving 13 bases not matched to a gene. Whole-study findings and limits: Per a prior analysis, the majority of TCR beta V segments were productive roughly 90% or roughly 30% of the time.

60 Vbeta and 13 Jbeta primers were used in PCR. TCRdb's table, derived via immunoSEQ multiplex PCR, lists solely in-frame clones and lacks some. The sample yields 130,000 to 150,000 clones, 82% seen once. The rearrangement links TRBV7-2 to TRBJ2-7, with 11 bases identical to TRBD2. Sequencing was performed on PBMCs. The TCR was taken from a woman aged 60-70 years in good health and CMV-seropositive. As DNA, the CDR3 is TGTGCCAGCACCCAGATTAGCGGGAGGGCGGCTGACGAGCAGTACTTC. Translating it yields CASTQISGRAADEQYF.